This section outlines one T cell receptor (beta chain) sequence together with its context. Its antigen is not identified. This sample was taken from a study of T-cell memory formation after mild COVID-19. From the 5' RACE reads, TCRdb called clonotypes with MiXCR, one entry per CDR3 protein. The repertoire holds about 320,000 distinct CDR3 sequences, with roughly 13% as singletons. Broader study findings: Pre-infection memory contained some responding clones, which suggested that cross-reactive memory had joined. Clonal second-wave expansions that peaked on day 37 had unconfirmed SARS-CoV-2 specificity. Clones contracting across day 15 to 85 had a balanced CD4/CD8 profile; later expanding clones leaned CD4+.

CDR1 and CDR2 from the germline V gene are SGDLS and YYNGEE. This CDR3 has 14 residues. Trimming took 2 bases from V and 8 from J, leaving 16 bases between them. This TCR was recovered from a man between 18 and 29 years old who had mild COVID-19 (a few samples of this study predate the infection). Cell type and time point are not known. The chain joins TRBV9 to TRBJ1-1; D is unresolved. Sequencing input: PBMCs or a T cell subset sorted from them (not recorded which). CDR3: CASSVDPGRGEAFF. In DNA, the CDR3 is TGTGCCAGCAGCGTCGATCCGGGCCGTGGGGAAGCTTTCTTT.